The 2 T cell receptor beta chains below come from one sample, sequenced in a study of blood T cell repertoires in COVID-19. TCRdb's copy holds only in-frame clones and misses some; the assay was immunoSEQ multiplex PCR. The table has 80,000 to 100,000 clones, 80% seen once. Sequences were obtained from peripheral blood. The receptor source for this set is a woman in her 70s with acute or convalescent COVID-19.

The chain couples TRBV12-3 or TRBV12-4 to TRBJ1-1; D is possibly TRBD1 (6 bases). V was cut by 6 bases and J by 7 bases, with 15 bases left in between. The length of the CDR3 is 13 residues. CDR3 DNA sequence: TGTGCCAGCAGACACCCCAGGGGCCGTGAAGCTTTCTTT. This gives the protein CASRHPRGREAFF.

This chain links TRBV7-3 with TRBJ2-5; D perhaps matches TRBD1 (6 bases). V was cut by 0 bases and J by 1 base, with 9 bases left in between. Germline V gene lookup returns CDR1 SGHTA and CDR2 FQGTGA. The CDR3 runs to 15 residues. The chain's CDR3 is CASSLTGTFQETQYF. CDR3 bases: TGTGCCAGCAGCTTAACCGGGACATTCCAAGAGACCCAGTACTTC.